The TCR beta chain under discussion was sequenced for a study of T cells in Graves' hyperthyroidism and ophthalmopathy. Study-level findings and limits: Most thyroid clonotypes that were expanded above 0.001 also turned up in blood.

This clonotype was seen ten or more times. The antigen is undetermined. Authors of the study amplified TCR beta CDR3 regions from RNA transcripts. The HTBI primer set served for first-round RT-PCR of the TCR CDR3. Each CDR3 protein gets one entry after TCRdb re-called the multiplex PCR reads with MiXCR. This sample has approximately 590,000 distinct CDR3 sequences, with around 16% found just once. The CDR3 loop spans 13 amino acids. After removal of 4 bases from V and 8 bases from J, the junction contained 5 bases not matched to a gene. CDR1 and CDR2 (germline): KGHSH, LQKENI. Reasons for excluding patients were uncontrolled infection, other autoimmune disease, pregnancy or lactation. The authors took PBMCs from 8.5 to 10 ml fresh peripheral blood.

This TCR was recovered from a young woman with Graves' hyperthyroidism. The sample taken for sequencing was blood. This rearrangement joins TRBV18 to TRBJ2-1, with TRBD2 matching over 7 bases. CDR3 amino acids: CASSRGRTDEQFF. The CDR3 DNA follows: TGTGCCAGCTCACGCGGGAGAACTGATGAGCAGTTCTTC.